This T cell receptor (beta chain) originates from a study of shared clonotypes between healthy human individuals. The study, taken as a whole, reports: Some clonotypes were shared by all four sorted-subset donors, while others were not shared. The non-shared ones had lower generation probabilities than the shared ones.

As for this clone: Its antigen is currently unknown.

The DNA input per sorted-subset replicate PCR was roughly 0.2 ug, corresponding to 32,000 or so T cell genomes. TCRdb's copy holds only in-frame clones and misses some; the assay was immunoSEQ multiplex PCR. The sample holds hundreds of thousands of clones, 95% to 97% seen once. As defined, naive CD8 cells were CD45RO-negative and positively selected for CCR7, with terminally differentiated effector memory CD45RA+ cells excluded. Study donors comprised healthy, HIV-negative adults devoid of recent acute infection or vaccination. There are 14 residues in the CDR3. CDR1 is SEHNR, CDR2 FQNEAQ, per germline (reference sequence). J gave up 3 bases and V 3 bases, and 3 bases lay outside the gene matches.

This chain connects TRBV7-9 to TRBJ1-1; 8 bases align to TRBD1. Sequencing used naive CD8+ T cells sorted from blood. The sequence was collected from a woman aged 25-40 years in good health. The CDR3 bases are TGTGCCAGCAGCTTGGAGACAGGGGACACTGAAGCTTTCTTT. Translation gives CASSLETGDTEAFF. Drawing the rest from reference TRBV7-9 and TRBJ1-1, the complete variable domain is DTGVSQNPRHKITKRGQNVTFRCDPISEHNRLYWYRQTLGQGPEFLTYFQNEAQLEKSRLLSDRFSAERPKGSFSTLEIQRTEQGDSAMYLCASSLETGDTEAFFGQGTRLTVV.